A single sample is the source of the 10 T cell receptor beta chains below, sequenced in a study of T cell responses to AZD1222 COVID-19 vaccine. Sequencing used immunoSEQ multiplex PCR; TCRdb keeps in-frame clones, though not all of them. This repertoire shows about 120,000 clones, almost 95% found once; its top ten account for over 1.5%. Sequenced here: peripheral blood, sampled on day 0 of AZD1222 vaccination. Receptor source: an adult in good health.

This chain uses TRBV27 with TRBJ2-3, with D perhaps matching TRBD1 (6 bases). Germline CDR1 MNHEY, CDR2 SMNVEV (reference sequence). Trimming cost V 0 bases and J 3 bases, with 10 bases left between them. This CDR3 region has 15 residues. Here the CDR3 reads CASSLSWQGTDTQYF. CDR3 in DNA: TGTGCCAGCAGTTTATCGTGGCAGGGGACAGATACGCAGTATTTT.

This clone was recorded once. The V and J genes are TRBV11-2 and TRBJ1-1; TRBD1 aligns across 10 bases. CDR3 length: 16 amino acids. The V gene's germline CDR1 is SGHAT and CDR2 FQNNGV. V trimming: 6 bases; J trimming: 4 bases; junction bases outside the gene matches: 11. For the CDR3, the DNA is TGTGCCAGCAGACCCCTCAAAGGGGACAGGGGCACTGAAGCTTTCTTT. Encoded protein: CASRPLKGDRGTEAFF.

The chain employs TRBV28 and TRBJ1-2; 7 bases fit TRBD1. The CDR3 consists of 18 residues. V lost 6 bases to trimming and J lost 3 bases; unmatched junction nucleotides: 19. Per the germline V gene, CDR1 is MDHEN and CDR2 is SYDVKM. DNA of the CDR3: TGTGCCAGCAGCCCCCCCTACGGACAGGAGATTGAACACTATGGCTACACCTTC. This codes for CASSPPYGQEIEHYGYTF.

V and J are TRBV4-1 and TRBJ1-6; unclear D gene. This CDR3 contains 15 residues. V shed 0 bases and J shed 8 bases, with 11 bases lying between them. Germline CDR1 and CDR2: MGHRA and YSYEKL. The CDR3 DNA reads TGCGCCAGCAGCCAAGAAAGCGACGATTATTCACCCCTCCACTTT. Encoded protein: CASSQESDDYSPLHF.

In regard to this clone: One end of the junction fails to match germline, which may point to a read error. Other DNA sequences in this specimen translate into the identical CDR3. The J gene is TRBJ2-1, the V gene TRBV7-7; 11 bases are a match to TRBD2. The CDR3 is 15 amino acids. Germline-derived CDR1 and CDR2 are SSHAT and FNYEAQ (reference sequence). The DNA for the CDR3 is TGTGCTAGCAGCCTCGGACTAGCGGGTGTTAATGAGCAGTTCTTC. Translation gives CASSLGLAGVNEQFF.

The V and J genes are TRBV30 and TRBJ1-5; the D is unclear. V was cut by 0 bases and J by 3 bases, with 6 bases left in between. The CDR3 covers 13 residues. Germline assignment: CDR1 GTSNPN and CDR2 SVGIG (reference sequence). The CDR3 loop is CAWSVGYNQPQHF. The CDR3 bases are TGTGCCTGGAGTGTCGGCTACAATCAGCCCCAGCATTTT. Filled out from reference TRBV30 and TRBJ1-5, the complete variable domain reads SQTIHQWPATLVQPVGSPLSLECTVEGTSNPNLYWYRQAAGRGLQLLFYSVGIGQISSEVPQNLSASRPQDRQFILSSKKLLLSDSGFYLCAWSVGYNQPQHFGDGTRLSIL.

The chain joins TRBV7-2 to TRBJ1-2; no firm D call. Trimming pared 5 bases from V and 3 bases from J, leaving 13 bases between. Germline CDR1 SGHTA, CDR2 FQGNSA. This CDR3 has 14 residues. Here the CDR3 DNA reads TGTGCCAGCAGCCCCAGGTGGGGAGACTATGGCTACACCTTC. Its protein is CASSPRWGDYGYTF.

The chain recombines TRBV6-1 with TRBJ1-3; D is perhaps TRBD1 (6 bases). The CDR3 runs to 16 residues. Trimming pared 4 bases from V and 0 bases from J, leaving 13 bases between. CDR1 and CDR2 (germline): MNHNS, SASEGT. CDR3 in amino acids: CASSAYRDNSGNTIYF. The CDR3 coding sequence is TGTGCCAGCAGTGCGTACCGGGACAACTCTGGAAACACCATATATTTT.

This chain joins TRBV6-2 or TRBV6-3 and TRBJ1-6; 8 nucleotides line up with TRBD1. Germline values: CDR1 MNHEY, CDR2 SVGEGT. This CDR3 spans 15 amino acids. V was pared by 4 bases and J by 8 bases, with 7 bases of the junction left unmatched. The CDR3: CASSSIGQGDSPLHF. CDR3 DNA: TGTGCCAGCAGTTCCATCGGACAGGGAGATTCACCCCTCCACTTT.

V usage is TRBV18 and J usage is TRBJ2-1; the D is unclear. Trimming removed 2 bases from V and 2 bases from J, with 4 bases in between. The germline gives CDR1 KGHSH, CDR2 LQKENI. This CDR3 comprises 13 residues. In nucleotides, the CDR3 is TGTGCCAGCTCACCAAGGGCCTACAATGAGCAGTTCTTC. Translated: CASSPRAYNEQFF.